The sequence of this T cell receptor beta chain was determined in a study of T cell responses to AZD1222 COVID-19 vaccine. Repertoires were generated with immunoSEQ multiplex PCR, while TCRdb's copy carries only in-frame clones and drops some. The table lists nearly 200,000 clones, about 94% of them singletons. Broader study findings: Donors were chiefly white British, with a greater number of females, and clonal diversity was perhaps underestimated.

This clone was observed a single time. Its antigen is currently unknown. Germline V CDR1 and CDR2: SGHDN, FVKESK. V lost 1 base to trimming and J lost 5 bases, with 5 bases between them. The CDR3 runs to 12 residues. The TCR sequence derives from an adult who received the AZD1222 COVID-19 vaccine. The sample here was peripheral blood, taken 28 days after the second AZD1222 dose. V and J are TRBV14 and TRBJ1-2; D is ambiguous. In nucleotides, the CDR3 is TGTGCCAGCAGCCAAGCGGATTATGGCTACACCTTC. Encoded protein: CASSQADYGYTF.